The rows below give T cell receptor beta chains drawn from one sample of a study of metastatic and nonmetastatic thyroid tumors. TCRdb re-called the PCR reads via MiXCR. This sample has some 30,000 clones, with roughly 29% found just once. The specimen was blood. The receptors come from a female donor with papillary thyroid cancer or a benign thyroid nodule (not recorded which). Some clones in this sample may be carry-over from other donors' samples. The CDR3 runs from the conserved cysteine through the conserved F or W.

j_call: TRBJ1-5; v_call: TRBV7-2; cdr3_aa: CASSLGTVPNQPQHF
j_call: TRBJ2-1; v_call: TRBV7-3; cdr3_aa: CASSPHRNEQFF
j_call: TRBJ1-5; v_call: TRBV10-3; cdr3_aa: CAISESMGGSNQPQHF
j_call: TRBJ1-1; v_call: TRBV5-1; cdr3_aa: CASADRGATNTEAFF
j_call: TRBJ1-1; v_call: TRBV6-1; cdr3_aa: CASSRSGRNTEAFF
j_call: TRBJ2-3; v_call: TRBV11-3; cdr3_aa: CASSLVVGVRQGPDTQYF
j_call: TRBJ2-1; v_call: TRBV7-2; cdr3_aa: CASSPRRGSGEQFF
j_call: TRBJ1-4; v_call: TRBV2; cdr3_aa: CASSEDGGSQGKKLFF
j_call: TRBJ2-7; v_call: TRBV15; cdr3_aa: CATSRVRGSYEQYF
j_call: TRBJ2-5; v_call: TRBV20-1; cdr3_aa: CSARPGLETQYF
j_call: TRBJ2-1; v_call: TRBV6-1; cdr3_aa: CASSEGQAAMKFF
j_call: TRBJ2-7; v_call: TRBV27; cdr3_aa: CASSRLAGGYEQYF
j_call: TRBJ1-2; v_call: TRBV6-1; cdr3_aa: CASSQPSGNPAYGYTF
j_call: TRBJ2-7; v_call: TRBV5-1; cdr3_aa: CASSLEGAEQYF
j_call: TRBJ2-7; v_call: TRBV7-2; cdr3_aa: CASSVTYEQYF
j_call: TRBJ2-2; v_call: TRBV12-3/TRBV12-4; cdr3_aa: CASSQGTGFGGELFF
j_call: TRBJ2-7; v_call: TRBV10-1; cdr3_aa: CASSDTGSIREQYF
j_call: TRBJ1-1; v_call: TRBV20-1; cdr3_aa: CSALRGYTEAFF
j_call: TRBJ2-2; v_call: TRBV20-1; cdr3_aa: CSAPRDSGIRTGELFF
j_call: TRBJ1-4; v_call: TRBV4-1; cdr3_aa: CASSRRQETNEKLFF
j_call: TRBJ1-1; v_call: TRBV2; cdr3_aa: CASRADRAAFF
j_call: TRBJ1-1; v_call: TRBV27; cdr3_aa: CASSRDFRTAQGTEAFF
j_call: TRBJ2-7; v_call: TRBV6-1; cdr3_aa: CASSQGTQGTYEQYF
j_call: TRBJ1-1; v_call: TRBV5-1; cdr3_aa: CAISLGRGNTEAFF
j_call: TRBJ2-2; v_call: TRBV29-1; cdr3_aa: CSVDPNTGELFF
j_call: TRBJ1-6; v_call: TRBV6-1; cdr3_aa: CASNGGNNSPLHF
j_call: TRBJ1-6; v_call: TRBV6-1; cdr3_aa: CASTSTANSPLHF
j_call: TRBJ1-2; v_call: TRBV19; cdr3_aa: CASSIRGQGPDGYTF
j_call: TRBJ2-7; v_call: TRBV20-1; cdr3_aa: CSAPGRIGSYEQYF
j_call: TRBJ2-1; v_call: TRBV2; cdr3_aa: CASGREGYNEQFF
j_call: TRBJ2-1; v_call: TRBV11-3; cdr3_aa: CASSLGLAGLSYNEQFF
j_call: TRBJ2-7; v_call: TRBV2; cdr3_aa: CATSRDRGREQYF
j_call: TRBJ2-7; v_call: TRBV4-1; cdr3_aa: CASSQSVGTYEQYF
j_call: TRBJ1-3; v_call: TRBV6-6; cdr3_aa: CASGEPQALSLSGNTIYF
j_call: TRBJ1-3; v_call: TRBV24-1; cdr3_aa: CATSDPGYNTIYF
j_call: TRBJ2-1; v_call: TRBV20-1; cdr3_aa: CSARPGTSVKRLYNEQFF
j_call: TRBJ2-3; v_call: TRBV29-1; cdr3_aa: CSVGAGETDTQYF
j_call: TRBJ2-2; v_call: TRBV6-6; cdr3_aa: CASSYNRRERTGELFF
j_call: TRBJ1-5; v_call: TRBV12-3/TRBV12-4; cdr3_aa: CASRAGVMQPQHF
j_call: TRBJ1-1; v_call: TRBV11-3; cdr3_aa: CASSLGQGEAFF